This TCR beta chain derives from a study of type 1 regulatory T cells. Overall study: T-allo10 is an in vitro-generated, Tr1-enriched CD4 T cell product specific for alloantigen.

Of note for this clonotype: Its antigen is as yet unknown.

This CDR3 is 16 amino acids long. V lost 2 bases and J lost 3; bases outside the gene matches: 7. The germline gives CDR1 MNHEY, CDR2 SVGAGI. MiXCR was run by TCRdb on the reads, yielding one entry per CDR3 protein. Here the sample spans approximately 21,000 distinct CDR3 sequences, around 47% being singletons. The rearrangement links TRBV6-5 to TRBJ2-1; 7 nucleotides align to TRBD2. The TCR was taken from a human donor in good health. Sequenced input: cultured T cells, either the whole culture or a sorted T cell fraction (not recorded which). CDR3 loop: CASSYRGRGVYNEQFF. The CDR3, as DNA: TGTGCCAGCAGTTACAGAGGACGGGGGGTCTACAATGAGCAGTTCTTC.